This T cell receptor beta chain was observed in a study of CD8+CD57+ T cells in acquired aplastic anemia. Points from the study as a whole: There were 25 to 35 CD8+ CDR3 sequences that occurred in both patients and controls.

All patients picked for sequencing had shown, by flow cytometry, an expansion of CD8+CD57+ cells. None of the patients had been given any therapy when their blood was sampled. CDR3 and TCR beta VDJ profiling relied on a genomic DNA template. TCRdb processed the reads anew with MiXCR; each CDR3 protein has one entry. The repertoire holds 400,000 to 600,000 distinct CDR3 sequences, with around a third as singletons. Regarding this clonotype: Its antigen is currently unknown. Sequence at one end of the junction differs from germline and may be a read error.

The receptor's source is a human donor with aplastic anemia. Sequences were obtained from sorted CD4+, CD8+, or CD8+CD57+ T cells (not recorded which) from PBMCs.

CDR3 residues: CASSEYGEYTEAFF. In DNA, the CDR3 is TGTGCCAGCAGTGAATACGGGGAGTACACTGAGGCTTTCTTT. The chain links TRBV25-1 to TRBJ1-1, with D uncertain. CDR3 length: 14 amino acids. Germline CDR1 reads MGHDK; CDR2 reads SYGVNS.